The T cell receptor beta chain under discussion was sequenced for a study of patients and donors after allogeneic stem cell transplantation. Germline values: CDR1 MDHEN, CDR2 SYDVKM. The V end lost 5 bases, the J end lost 9 bases, and 14 bases lay between the germline ends. The CDR3 has 14 residues. Via MiXCR, TCRdb re-called the RT-PCR reads, giving one row per CDR3 protein. The sample holds hundreds of thousands of distinct CDR3 sequences, less than 50% seen once. The chain has TRBV28 and TRBJ1-6; a weak D match, TRBD1 (6 bases). The sample was blood, either unsorted or a sorted T cell fraction (not recorded which). The origin of this receptor is a human donor who was either an allogeneic HSCT recipient or a stem cell or donor lymphocyte infusion donor (not recorded which). It is not recorded whose cells these are; they may come from a transplant donor. CDR3 amino acids: CASSPTGLGSPLHF. As DNA, the CDR3 is TGTGCCAGCAGTCCAACAGGGTTGGGTTCACCCCTCCACTTT.